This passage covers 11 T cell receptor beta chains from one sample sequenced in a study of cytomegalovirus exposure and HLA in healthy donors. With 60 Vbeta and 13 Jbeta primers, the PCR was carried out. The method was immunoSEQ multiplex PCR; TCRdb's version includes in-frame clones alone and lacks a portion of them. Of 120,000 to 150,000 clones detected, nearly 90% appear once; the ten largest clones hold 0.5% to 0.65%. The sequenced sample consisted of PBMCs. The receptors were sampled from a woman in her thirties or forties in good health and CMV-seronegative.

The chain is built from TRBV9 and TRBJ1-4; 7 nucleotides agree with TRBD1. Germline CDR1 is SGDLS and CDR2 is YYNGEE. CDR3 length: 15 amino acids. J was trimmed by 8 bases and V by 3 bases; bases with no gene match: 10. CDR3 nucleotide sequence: TGTGCCAGCAGCGCCGGGGAGGACAGGATCGAAAAACTGTTTTTT. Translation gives CASSAGEDRIEKLFF.

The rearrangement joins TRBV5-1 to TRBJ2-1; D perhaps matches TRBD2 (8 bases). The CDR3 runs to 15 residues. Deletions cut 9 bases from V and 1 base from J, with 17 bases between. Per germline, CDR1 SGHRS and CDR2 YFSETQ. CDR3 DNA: TGCGCCACCGCGTTAGCGGGACAGTCCTACAATGAGCAGTTCTTC. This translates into CATALAGQSYNEQFF.

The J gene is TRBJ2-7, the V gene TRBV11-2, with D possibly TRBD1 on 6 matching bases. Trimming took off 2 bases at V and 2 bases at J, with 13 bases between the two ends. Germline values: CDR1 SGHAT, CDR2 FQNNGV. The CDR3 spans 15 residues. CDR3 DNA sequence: TGTGCCAGCAGCTTAACCACAGGGCGTGCCTACGAGCAGTACTTC. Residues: CASSLTTGRAYEQYF.

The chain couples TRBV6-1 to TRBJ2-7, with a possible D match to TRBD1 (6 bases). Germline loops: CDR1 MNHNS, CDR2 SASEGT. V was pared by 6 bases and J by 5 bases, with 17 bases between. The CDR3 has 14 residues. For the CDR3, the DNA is TGTGCCAGCAGGCCAGGACAGTTCTGGGACGAGCAGTACTTC. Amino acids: CASRPGQFWDEQYF.

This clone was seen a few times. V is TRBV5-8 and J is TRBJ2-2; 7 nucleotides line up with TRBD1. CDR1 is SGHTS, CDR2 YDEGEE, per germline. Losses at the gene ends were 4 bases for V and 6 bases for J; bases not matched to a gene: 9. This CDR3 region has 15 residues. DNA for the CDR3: TGTGCCAGCAGCGAGGGACAGAGGTACTCCGGGGAGCTGTTTTTT. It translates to CASSEGQRYSGELFF. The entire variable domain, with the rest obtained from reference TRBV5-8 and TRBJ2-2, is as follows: EAGVTQSPTHLIKTRGQQATLRCSPISGHTSVYWYQQALGLGLQFLLWYDEGEERNRGNFPPRFSGRQFPNYSSELNVNALELEDSALYLCASSEGQRYSGELFFGEGSRLTVL.

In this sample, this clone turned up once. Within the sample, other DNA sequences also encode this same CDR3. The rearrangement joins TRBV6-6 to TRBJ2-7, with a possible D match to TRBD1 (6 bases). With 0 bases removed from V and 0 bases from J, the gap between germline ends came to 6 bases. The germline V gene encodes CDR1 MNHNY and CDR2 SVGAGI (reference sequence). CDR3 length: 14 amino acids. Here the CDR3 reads CASSYSGGSYEQYF. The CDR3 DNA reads TGTGCCAGCAGTTACTCAGGGGGCTCCTACGAGCAGTACTTC.

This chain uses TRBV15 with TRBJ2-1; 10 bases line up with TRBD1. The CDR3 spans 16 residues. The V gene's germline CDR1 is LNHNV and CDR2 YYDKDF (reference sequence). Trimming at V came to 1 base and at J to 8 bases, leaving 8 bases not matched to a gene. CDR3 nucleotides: TGTGCCACCAGCAGAGGAGCCGGGACAGGGGCCTATGAGCAGTTCTTC. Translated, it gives CATSRGAGTGAYEQFF. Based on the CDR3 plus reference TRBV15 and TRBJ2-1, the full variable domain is DAMVIQNPRYQVTQFGKPVTLSCSQTLNHNVMYWYQQKSSQAPKLLFHYYDKDFNNEADTPDNFQSRRPNTSFCFLDIRSPGLGDTAMYLCATSRGAGTGAYEQFFGPGTRLTVL.

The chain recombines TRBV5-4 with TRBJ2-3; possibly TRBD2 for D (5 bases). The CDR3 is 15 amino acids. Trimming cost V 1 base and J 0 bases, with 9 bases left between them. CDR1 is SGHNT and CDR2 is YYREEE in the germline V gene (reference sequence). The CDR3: CASSLSLASTDTQYF. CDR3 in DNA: TGTGCCAGCAGCTTGAGTCTAGCTAGCACAGATACGCAGTATTTT.

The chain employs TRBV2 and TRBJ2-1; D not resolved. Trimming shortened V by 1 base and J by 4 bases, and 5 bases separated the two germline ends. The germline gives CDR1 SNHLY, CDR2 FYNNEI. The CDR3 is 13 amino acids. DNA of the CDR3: TGTGCCAGCAGTGAAGGGCCTTACAATGAGCAGTTCTTC. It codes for CASSEGPYNEQFF.

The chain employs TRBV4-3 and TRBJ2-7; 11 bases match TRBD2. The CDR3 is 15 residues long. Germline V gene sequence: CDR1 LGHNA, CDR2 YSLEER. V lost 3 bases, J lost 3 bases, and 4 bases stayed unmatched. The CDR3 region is CASSQSSGRGYEQYF. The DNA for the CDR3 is TGCGCCAGCAGCCAGAGTAGCGGGAGGGGCTACGAGCAGTACTTC.

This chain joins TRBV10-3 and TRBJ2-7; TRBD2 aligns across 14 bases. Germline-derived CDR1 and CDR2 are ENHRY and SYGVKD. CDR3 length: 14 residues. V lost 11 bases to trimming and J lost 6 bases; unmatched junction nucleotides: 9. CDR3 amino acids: CAVGLAGGEVEQYF. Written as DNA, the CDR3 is TGTGCCGTTGGACTAGCGGGAGGTGAAGTCGAGCAGTACTTC.